This is a list of T cell receptor beta chains from one sample in a study of a mutant IDH1 vaccine in newly diagnosed glioma. Antigens of these TCRs are unknown. TCRdb's table, derived via immunoSEQ multiplex PCR, lists solely in-frame clones and lacks some. The data show about 54,000 clones, around 81% seen once. The sample was PBMCs, taken from a glioma patient whose treatment included an IDH1 peptide vaccine. The receptors stem from a man between 25 and 39 years old with glioma. Both conserved end residues are trimmed from each CDR3.

>TRBV27|TRBJ1-1|11
ASSLGGHTEAF
>TRBV5-1|TRBJ2-1|9
ASLRNNEQF
>TRBV5-1|TRBJ2-2|11
ASSLEWTGELF
>TRBV30|TRBJ1-2|14
AWSPFRGINNYGYT
>TRBV30|TRBJ1-2|14
AWSGEADRANYGYT
>TRBV2|TRBJ2-2|13
ASSPDRGGSGELF
>TRBV12-5|TRBJ1-1|14
ASGLDYRGPNTEAF
>TRBV7-8|TRBJ2-7|13
ASSRSPGQVYEQY
>TRBV18|TRBJ1-2|10
ASSPQGYGYT
>TRBV15|TRBJ2-7|12
ATHSSRRDRKQY
>TRBV27|TRBJ2-2|14
ASSPRDRPNTGELF
>TRBV9|TRBJ1-1|12
ASSVASQGTEAF
>TRBV7-9|TRBJ1-2|11
ASSLRGSGMLW
>TRBV18|TRBJ1-2|11
ASSPTDTNGYT
>TRBV29-1|TRBJ2-1|11
SVETGSYNEQF
>TRBV28|TRBJ2-7|15
ASRLTGNRPALYEQY
>TRBV28|TRBJ2-7|13
ATNRPGQGVYEQY
>TRBV9|TRBJ2-1|15
ASSVLTGGNRHNEQF
>TRBV2|TRBJ2-4|12
ASSAVLAKNIQY
>TRBV5-1|TRBJ2-1|13
ASSSDGSSYNEQF
>TRBV10-2|TRBJ1-2|12
ASTSPGSNYGYT
>TRBV7-9|TRBJ1-1|12
ASSLVQGNTEAF
>TRBV6-5|TRBJ2-2|11
ASKLGYTGELF
>TRBV6-6|TRBJ1-3|13
ASSRRQGKENTIY
>TRBV14|TRBJ1-4|13
ASSQETGGGEKLF
>TRBV30|TRBJ1-1|11
AWSGGGVTEAF
>TRBV25-1|TRBJ1-2|14
ASSLLGQGPDYGYT
>TRBV27|TRBJ1-2|10
ASITGYYGYT
>TRBV11-2|TRBJ1-2|9
ASSLVDGYT
>TRBV7-9|TRBJ1-1|16
ASSLPPQGGLGNTEAF
>TRBV5-6|TRBJ1-5|12
ASSFFGSNQPQH
>TRBV6-6|TRBJ1-1|14
ASSQGQGRMNTEAF
>TRBV6-1|TRBJ2-7|10
ASNRQGGEQY
>TRBV27|TRBJ2-2|14
ASSLTPSMPTGELF
>TRBV27|TRBJ1-1|12
ASSPRGRGTEAF
>TRBV7-8|TRBJ2-1|14
ASSSFSGGSYNEQF
>TRBV28|TRBJ2-7|17
ASSLVWAERDRDSYEQY
>TRBV7-8|TRBJ2-5|9
ASSLGAGGN
>TRBV28|TRBJ1-5|15
ASKTQGAVRSNQPQH
>TRBV11-2|TRBJ1-1|7
ASSSPPV
>TRBV4-2|TRBJ1-2|12
ASSQGGQTYGYT
>TRBV7-9|TRBJ1-1|17
ASSFKAWVQRGMNTEAF
>TRBV5-8|TRBJ1-4|14
ASSLGAGGGNEKLF
>TRBV10-1|TRBJ1-4|13
ASSESDGPIEKLF
>TRBV5-4|TRBJ2-1|15
ATWKGMGGPISHEQF
>TRBV6-5|TRBJ1-5|13
ASSYTHGSNQPQH
>TRBV19|TRBJ1-2|17
ASSRTGGVKDTTARGYT
>TRBV10-2|TRBJ2-1|10
ASSGQGNEQF
>TRBV6-5|TRBJ1-1|12
ASSSLQGPTEAF
>TRBV9|TRBJ2-7|11
ASSGIGSYEQY
>TRBV19|TRBJ2-6|13
ASSVRGTGANVLT
>TRBV6-6|TRBJ2-2|14
ASSPGLKVGTGELF
>TRBV2|TRBJ1-1|11
ASNDRGPLEAF
>TRBV5-1|TRBJ2-7|13
ASHAGGGGSYEQY
>TRBV5-6|TRBJ1-5|14
ASSIRGGAGNQPQH
>TRBV10-3|TRBJ2-3|11
AISEGTRDTQY
>TRBV27|TRBJ1-2|11
ASSLRQGNGYT
>TRBV6-6|TRBJ2-7|11
ASSDQGAHEQY
>TRBV27|TRBJ2-1|14
ASGEQAGGSYNEQF